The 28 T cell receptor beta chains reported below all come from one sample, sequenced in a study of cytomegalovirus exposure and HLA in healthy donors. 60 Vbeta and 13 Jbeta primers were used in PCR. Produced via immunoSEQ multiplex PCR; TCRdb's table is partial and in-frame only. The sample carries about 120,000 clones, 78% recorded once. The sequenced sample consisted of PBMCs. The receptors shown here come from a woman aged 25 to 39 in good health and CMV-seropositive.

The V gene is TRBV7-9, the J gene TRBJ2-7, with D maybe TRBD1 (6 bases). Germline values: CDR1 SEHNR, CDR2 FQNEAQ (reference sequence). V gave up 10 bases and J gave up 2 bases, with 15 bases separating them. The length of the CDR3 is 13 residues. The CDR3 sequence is CATSARTAYEQYF. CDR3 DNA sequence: TGTGCCACCTCGGCCCGGACAGCCTACGAGCAGTACTTC.

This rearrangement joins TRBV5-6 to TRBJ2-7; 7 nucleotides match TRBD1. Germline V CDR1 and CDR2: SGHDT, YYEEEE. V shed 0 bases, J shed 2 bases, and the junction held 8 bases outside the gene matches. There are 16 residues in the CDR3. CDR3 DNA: TGTGCCAGCAGCTTGGGGAGAGGGGGCCCCCCCTACGAGCAGTACTTC. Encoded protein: CASSLGRGGPPYEQYF. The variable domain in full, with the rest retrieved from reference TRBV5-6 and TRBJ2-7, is DAGVTQSPTHLIKTRGQQVTLRCSPKSGHDTVSWYQQALGQGPQFIFQYYEEEERQRGNFPDRFSGHQFPNYSSELNVNALLLGDSALYLCASSLGRGGPPYEQYFGPGTRLTVT.

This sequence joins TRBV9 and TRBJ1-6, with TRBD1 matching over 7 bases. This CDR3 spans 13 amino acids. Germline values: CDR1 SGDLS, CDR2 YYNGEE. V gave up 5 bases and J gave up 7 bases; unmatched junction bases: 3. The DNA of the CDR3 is TGTGCCAGCAGGGGGACAGTCAATTCACCCCTCCACTTT. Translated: CASRGTVNSPLHF.

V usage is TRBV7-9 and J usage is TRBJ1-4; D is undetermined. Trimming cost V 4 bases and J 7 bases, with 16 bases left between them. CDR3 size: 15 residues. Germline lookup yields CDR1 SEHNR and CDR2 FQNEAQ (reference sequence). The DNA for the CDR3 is TGTGCCAGCAGCTCCTGGGCCCGCGGGCTTGAAAAACTGTTTTTT. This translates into CASSSWARGLEKLFF.

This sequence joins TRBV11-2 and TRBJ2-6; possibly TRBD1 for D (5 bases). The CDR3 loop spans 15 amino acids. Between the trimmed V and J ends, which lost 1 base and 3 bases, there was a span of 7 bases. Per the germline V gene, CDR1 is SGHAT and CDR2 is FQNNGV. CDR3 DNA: TGTGCCAGCAGCTTAGTGGGGCATGGGGCCAACGTCCTGACTTTC. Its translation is CASSLVGHGANVLTF.

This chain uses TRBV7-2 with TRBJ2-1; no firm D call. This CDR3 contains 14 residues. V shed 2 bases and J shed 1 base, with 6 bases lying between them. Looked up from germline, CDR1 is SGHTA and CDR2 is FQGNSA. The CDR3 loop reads CASSLTFSYNEQFF. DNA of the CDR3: TGTGCCAGCAGCTTAACATTTTCCTACAATGAGCAGTTCTTC.

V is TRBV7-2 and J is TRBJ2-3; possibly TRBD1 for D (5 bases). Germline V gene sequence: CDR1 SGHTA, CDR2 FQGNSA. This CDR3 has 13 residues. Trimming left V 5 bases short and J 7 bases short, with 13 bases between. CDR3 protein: CASSQDKAYTQYF. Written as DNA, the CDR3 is TGTGCCAGCAGCCAGGACAAAGCCTATACGCAGTATTTT.

The CDR3, as DNA: TGCGCCAGCAGTCCCAGGGGGTCCTCACCCCTCCACTTT. Translated: CASSPRGSSPLHF. The rearrangement uses TRBV10-2 and TRBJ1-6; 7 nucleotides agree with TRBD1. Per germline, CDR1 WSHSY and CDR2 SAAADI. V shed 5 bases and J 10 bases; nucleotides not matched to a gene: 5. The CDR3 has 13 amino acids.

The CDR3, as DNA: TGTGCCAGCAGCACGGACAGGGTAATGGGCTACGAGCAGTACTTC. Its translation is CASSTDRVMGYEQYF. The chain uses TRBV5-6 and TRBJ2-7, with 8 positions matching TRBD1. J was trimmed by 3 bases and V by 4 bases; bases with no gene match: 9. The CDR3 contains 15 residues. The V gene's germline CDR1 is SGHDT and CDR2 YYEEEE.

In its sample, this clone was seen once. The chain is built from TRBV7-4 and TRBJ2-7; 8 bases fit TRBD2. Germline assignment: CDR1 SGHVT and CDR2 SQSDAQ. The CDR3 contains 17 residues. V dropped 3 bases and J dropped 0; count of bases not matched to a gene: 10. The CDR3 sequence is CASSLGLAGRDSYEQYF. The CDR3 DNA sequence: TGTGCCAGCAGCTTGGGGTTAGCGGGGCGAGACTCCTACGAGCAGTACTTC.

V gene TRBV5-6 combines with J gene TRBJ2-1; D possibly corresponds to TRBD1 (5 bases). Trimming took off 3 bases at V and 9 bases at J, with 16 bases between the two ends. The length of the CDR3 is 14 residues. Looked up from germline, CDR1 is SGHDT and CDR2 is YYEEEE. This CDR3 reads CASSWGRVQAEQFF. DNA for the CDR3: TGTGCCAGCAGCTGGGGCAGGGTACAGGCTGAGCAGTTCTTC.

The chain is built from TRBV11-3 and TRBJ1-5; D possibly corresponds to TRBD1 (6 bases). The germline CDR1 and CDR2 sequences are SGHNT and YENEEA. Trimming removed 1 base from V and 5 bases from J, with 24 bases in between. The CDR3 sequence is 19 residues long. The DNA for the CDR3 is TGTGCCAGCAGCTTAGGTAACGTAGGGGGGGCGGCCGGAGATCAGCCCCAGCATTTT. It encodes CASSLGNVGGAAGDQPQHF.

The CDR3 loop reads CASSRQGLYEQYF. The CDR3 DNA reads TGTGCCAGCAGCCGACAGGGTTTGTACGAGCAGTACTTC. V is TRBV6-5 and J is TRBJ2-7; 7 bases match TRBD1. The CDR3 has 13 residues. The trim removed 6 bases at V and 4 bases at J, leaving 6 bases unmatched. The germline CDR1 and CDR2 sequences are MNHEY and SVGAGI.

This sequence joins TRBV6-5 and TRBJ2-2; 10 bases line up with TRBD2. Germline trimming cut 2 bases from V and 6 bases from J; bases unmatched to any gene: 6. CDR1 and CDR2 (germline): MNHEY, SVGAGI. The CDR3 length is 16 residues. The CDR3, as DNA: TGTGCCAGCAGTTACATAAGCGGGGGGGCCGCCGGGGAGCTGTTTTTT. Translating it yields CASSYISGGAAGELFF.

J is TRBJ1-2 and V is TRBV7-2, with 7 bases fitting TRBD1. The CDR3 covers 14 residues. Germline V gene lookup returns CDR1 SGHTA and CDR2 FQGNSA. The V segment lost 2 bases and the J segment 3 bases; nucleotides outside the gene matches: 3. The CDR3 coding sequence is TGTGCCAGCAGCTTAACGGACAGGTACTATGGCTACACCTTC. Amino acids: CASSLTDRYYGYTF. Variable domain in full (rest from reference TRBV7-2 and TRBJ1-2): GAGVSQSPSNKVTEKGKDVELRCDPISGHTALYWYRQSLGQGLEFLIYFQGNSAPDKSGLPSDRFSAERTGGSVSTLTIQRTQQEDSAVYLCASSLTDRYYGYTFGSGTRLTVV.

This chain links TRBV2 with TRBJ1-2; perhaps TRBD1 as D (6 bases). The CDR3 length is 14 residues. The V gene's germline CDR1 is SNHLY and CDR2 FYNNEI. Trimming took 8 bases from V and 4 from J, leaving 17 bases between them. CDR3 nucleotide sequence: TGTGCCAGCCTGACGACAGGTCCCCTCTATGGCTACACCTTC. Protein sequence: CASLTTGPLYGYTF.

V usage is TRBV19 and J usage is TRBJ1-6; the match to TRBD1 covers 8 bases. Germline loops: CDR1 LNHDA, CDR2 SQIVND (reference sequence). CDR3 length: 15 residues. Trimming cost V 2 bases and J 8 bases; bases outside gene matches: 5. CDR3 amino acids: CASSIQGAPDSPLHF. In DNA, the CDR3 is TGTGCCAGTAGTATACAGGGGGCCCCGGATTCACCCCTCCACTTT.

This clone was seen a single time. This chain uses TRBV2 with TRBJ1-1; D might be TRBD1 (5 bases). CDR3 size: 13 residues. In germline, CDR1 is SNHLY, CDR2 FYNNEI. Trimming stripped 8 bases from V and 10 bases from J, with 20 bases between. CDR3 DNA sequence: TGTGCCAGCGGGCCTGGGGACTTTTCCCGAGCTTTCTTT. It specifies CASGPGDFSRAFF.

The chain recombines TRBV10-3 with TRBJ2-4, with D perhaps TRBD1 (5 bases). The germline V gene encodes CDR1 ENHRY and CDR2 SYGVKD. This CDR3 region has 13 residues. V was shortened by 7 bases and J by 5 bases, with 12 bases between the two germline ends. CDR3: CAIKNPTENIQYF. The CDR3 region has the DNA TGTGCCATCAAAAACCCGACAGAAAACATTCAGTACTTC.

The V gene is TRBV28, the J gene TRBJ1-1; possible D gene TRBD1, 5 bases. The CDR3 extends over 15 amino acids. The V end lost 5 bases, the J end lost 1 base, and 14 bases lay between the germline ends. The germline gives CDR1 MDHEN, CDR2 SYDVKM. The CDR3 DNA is TGTGCCAGCAGTACCGGGGGTTTCCAGAACACTGAAGCTTTCTTT. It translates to CASSTGGFQNTEAFF.

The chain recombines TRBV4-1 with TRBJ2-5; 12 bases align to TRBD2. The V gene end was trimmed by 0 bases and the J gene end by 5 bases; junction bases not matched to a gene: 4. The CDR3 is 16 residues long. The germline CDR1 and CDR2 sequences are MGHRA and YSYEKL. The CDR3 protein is CASSQERTSGVETQYF. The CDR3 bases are TGCGCCAGCAGCCAAGAGCGGACTAGCGGGGTCGAGACCCAGTACTTC.

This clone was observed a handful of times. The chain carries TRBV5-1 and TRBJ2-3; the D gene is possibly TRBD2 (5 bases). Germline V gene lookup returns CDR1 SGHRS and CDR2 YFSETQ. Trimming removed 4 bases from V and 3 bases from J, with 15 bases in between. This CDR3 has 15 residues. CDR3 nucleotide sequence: TGCGCCAGCAGCCCTCAACCAGGAGGAACAGATACGCAGTATTTT. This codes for CASSPQPGGTDTQYF. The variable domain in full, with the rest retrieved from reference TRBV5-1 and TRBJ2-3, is KAGVTQTPRYLIKTRGQQVTLSCSPISGHRSVSWYQQTPGQGLQFLFEYFSETQRNKGNFPGRFSGRQFSNSRSEMNVSTLELGDSALYLCASSPQPGGTDTQYFGPGTRLTVL.

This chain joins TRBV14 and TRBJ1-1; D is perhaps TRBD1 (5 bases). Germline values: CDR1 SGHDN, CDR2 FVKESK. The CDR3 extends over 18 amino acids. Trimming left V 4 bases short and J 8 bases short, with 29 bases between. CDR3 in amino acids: CASSPLVPYRTRGVEAFF. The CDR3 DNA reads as TGTGCCAGCAGCCCCCTTGTTCCTTACAGGACCCGGGGGGTAGAAGCTTTCTTT.

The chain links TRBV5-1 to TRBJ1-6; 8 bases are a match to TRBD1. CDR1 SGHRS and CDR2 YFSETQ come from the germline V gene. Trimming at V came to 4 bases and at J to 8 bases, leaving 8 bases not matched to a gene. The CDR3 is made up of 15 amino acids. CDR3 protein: CASSPDRVQDSPLHF. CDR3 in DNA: TGCGCCAGCAGCCCGGACAGGGTCCAAGATTCACCCCTCCACTTT.

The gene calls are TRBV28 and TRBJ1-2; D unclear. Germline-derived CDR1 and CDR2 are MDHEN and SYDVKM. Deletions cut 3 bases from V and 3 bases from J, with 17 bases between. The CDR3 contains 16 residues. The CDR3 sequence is CASSFRLAGRHYGYTF. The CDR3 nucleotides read TGTGCCAGCAGTTTCCGCCTGGCCGGGAGGCACTATGGCTACACCTTC.

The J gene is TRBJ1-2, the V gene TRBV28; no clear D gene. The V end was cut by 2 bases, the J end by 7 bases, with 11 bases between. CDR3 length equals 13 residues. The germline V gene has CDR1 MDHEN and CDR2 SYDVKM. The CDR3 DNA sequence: TGTGCCAGCAGTTTACCGGAGAAGCTTGGCTACACCTTC. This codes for CASSLPEKLGYTF.

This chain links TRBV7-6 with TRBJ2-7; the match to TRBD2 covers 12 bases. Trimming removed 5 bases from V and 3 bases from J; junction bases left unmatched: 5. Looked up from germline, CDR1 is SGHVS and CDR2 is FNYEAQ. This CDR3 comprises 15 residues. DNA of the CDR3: TGTGCCAGCAGCCCTGGACTAGCGGGGTTCTACGAGCAGTACTTC. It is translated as CASSPGLAGFYEQYF.

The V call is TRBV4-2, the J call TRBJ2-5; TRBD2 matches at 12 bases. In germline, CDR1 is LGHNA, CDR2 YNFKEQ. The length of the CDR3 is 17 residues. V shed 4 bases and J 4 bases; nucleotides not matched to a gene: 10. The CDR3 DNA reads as TGTGCCAGCAGCCGGCACGGGGCTAGCGGGGGGGTAGAGACCCAGTACTTC. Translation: CASSRHGASGGVETQYF.